The rows below give T cell receptor beta chains drawn from one sample of a study of monozygotic twins with inflammatory bowel disease. TCRdb re-called the 5' RACE reads; one entry per CDR3 protein, DNA not given. The sample includes a few hundred thousand distinct CDR3 sequences. The sample comprised blood. The receptors here all came from a human donor with ulcerative colitis or Crohn's disease, or a healthy co-twin of an affected twin (not recorded which). Both conserved end residues are part of each CDR3. The order of the fields is CDR3 protein, J gene, V gene.

CDR3: CSARGPQKGVKAFF
J: TRBJ1-1
V: TRBV20-1

CDR3: CSARRSTDTQYF
J: TRBJ2-3
V: TRBV20-1

CDR3: CASSVSGGFTEAFF
J: TRBJ1-1
V: TRBV9

CDR3: CASSDNFGGNEQFF
J: TRBJ2-1
V: TRBV7-6

CDR3: CASSSWTAYTDTQYF
J: TRBJ2-3
V: TRBV28

CDR3: CAISSLGFANEKLFF
J: TRBJ1-4
V: TRBV10-3

CDR3: CASSRLAGVNEQFF
J: TRBJ2-1
V: TRBV19

CDR3: CASSFAGSYNSPLHF
J: TRBJ1-6
V: TRBV5-6

CDR3: CSASRGTGGETQYF
J: TRBJ2-5
V: TRBV20-1

CDR3: CASSIPSTDTQYF
J: TRBJ2-3
V: TRBV5-1

CDR3: CASSGTRVGANYGYTF
J: TRBJ1-2
V: TRBV6-1

CDR3: CASTPRDRGQSRETQYF
J: TRBJ2-5
V: TRBV7-8

CDR3: CASKGTGGDYEQYF
J: TRBJ2-7
V: TRBV12-3/TRBV12-4

CDR3: CASSPAGGRPYEQYF
J: TRBJ2-7
V: TRBV4-3

CDR3: CASSLGRDKLFF
J: TRBJ1-4
V: TRBV5-1

CDR3: CASSPGLARNTDTQYF
J: TRBJ2-3
V: TRBV27

CDR3: CSVGGGASDTQYF
J: TRBJ2-3
V: TRBV29-1

CDR3: CSASRQGYEQFF
J: TRBJ2-1
V: TRBV20-1

CDR3: CASSPRTGLQETQYF
J: TRBJ2-5
V: TRBV19

CDR3: CASSSNRESNQPQHF
J: TRBJ1-5
V: TRBV12-3/TRBV12-4

CDR3: CSTSQGNRGQETQYF
J: TRBJ2-5
V: TRBV29-1

CDR3: CASSYGQMGAYEQYF
J: TRBJ2-7
V: TRBV6-2/TRBV6-3

CDR3: CASSLVVGGGGKNIQYF
J: TRBJ2-4
V: TRBV7-2

CDR3: CASSIARSYEQYF
J: TRBJ2-7
V: TRBV19

CDR3: CASSQDRQVRVREKLFF
J: TRBJ1-4
V: TRBV4-3

CDR3: CAISRPGTSYEQYF
J: TRBJ2-7
V: TRBV10-3

CDR3: CSVEGQMINYGYTF
J: TRBJ1-2
V: TRBV29-1

CDR3: CASSLNDRGFVDEQYF
J: TRBJ2-7
V: TRBV7-7

CDR3: CASSVTGSDYEQYF
J: TRBJ2-7
V: TRBV9

CDR3: CASSVDSPELFF
J: TRBJ2-2
V: TRBV5-1

CDR3: CASRYRDFLITGELFF
J: TRBJ2-2
V: TRBV12-3/TRBV12-4

CDR3: CATGGGGLATEAFF
J: TRBJ1-1
V: TRBV19

CDR3: CASSLSAGLIGEKLFF
J: TRBJ1-4
V: TRBV27

CDR3: CASSLETGLLSSYEQYF
J: TRBJ2-7
V: TRBV5-1

CDR3: CSAGTSGRGNEQFF
J: TRBJ2-1
V: TRBV29-1

CDR3: CASSFSLVPYEQYF
J: TRBJ2-7
V: TRBV12-3/TRBV12-4

CDR3: CSATGQRNYEQYF
J: TRBJ2-7
V: TRBV29-1

CDR3: CASSLWGSSGHNEQFF
J: TRBJ2-1
V: TRBV5-6

CDR3: CASLRTDQETQYF
J: TRBJ2-5
V: TRBV7-9

CDR3: CAWRARDRDGLAPLHF
J: TRBJ1-6
V: TRBV30

CDR3: CASSPLDPRRTSNQPQHF
J: TRBJ1-5
V: TRBV14

CDR3: CASSYSGTTTDTQYF
J: TRBJ2-3
V: TRBV7-9

CDR3: CASSRDGAWETQYF
J: TRBJ2-5
V: TRBV7-2

CDR3: CASSLALPATNEKLFF
J: TRBJ1-4
V: TRBV12-3/TRBV12-4

CDR3: CASSLTGQPFTDTQYF
J: TRBJ2-3
V: TRBV5-1

CDR3: CASSLGARQSSYNEQFF
J: TRBJ2-1
V: TRBV7-2

CDR3: CASKPATAGELFF
J: TRBJ2-2
V: TRBV6-2/TRBV6-3

CDR3: CASSYSSGAVNQPQHF
J: TRBJ1-5
V: TRBV6-2/TRBV6-3

CDR3: CAISERPGQADNEQFF
J: TRBJ2-1
V: TRBV10-3